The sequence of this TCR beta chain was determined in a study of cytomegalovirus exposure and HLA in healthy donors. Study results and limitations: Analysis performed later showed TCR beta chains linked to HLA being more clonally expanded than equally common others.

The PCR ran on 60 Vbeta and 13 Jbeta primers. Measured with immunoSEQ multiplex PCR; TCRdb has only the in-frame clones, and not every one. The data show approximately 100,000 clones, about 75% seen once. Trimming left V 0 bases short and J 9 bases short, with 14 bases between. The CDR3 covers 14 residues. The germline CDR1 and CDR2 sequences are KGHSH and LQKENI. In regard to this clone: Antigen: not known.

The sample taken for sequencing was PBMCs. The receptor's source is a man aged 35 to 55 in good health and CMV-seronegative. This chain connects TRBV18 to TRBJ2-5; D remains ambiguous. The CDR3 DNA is TGTGCCAGCTCACCACCGCTCCAAAGTCCAGCCCAGTACTTC. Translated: CASSPPLQSPAQYF.